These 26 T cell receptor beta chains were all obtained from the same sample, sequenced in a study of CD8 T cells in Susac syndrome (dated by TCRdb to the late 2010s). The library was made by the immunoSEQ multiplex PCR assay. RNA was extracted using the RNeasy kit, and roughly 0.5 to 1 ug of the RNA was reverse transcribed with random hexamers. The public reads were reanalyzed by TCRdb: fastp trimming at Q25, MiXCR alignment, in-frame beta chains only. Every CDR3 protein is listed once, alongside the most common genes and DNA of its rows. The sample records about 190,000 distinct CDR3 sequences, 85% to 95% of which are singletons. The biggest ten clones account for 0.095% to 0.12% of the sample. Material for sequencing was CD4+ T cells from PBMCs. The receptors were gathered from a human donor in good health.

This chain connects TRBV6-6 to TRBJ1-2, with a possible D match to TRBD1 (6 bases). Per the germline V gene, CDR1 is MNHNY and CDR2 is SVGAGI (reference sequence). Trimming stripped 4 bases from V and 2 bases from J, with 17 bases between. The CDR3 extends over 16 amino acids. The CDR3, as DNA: TGTGCCAGCAGTTCCCTTCGACCGGGACAAAACTATGGCTACACCTTC. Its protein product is CASSSLRPGQNYGYTF.

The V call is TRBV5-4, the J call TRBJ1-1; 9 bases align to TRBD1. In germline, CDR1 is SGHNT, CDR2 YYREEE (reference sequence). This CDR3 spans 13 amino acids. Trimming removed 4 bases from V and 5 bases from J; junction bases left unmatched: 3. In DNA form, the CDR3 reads TGTGCCAGCAGCAAGACAGGGGGGACTGAAGCTTTCTTT. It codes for CASSKTGGTEAFF.

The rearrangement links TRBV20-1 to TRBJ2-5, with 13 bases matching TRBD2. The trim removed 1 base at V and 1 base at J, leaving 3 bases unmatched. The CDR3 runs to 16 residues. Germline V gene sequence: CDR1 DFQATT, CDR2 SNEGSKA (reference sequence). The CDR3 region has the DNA TGCAGTGCTAGAGCCCGGACTAGCGGGGGCCAAGAGACCCAGTACTTC. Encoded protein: CSARARTSGGQETQYF.

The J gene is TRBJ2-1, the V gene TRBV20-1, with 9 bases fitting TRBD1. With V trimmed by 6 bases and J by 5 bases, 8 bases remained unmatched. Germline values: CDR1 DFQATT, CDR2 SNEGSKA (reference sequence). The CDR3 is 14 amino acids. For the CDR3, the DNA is TGCAGTGCAGCGAGGGGACAGGGAAACAATGAGCAGTTCTTC. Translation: CSAARGQGNNEQFF.

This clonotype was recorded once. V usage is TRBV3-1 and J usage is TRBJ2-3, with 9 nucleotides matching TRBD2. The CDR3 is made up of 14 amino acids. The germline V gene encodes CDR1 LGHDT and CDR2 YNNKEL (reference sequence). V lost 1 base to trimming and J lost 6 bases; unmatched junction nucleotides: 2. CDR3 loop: CASSQVAGVDTQYF. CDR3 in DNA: TGTGCCAGCAGCCAAGTAGCGGGGGTGGATACGCAGTATTTT.

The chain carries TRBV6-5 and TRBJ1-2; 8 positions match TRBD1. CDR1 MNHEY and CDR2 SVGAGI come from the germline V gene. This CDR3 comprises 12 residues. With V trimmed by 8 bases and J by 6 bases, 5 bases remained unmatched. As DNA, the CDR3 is TGTGCCAGCTACAGGGGGGAGGATGGCTACACCTTC. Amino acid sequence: CASYRGEDGYTF.

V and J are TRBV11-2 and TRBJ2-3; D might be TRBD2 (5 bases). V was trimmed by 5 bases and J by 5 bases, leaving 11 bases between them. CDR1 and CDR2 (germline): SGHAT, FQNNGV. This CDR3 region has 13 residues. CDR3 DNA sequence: TGTGCCAGCAGCCCGACCCGGGAAGATACGCAGTATTTT. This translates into CASSPTREDTQYF.

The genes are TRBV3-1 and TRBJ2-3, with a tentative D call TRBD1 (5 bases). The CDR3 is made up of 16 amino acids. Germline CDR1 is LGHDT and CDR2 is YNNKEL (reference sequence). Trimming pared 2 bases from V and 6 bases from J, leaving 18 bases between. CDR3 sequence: CASSQSLEFKGDTQYF. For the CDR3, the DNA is TGTGCCAGCAGCCAAAGCCTTGAATTTAAGGGGGATACGCAGTATTTT.

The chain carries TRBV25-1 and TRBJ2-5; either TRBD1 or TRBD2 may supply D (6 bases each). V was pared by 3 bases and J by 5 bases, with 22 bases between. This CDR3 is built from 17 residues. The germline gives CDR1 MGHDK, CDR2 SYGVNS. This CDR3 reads CASSDDGGRELPETQYF. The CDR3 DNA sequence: TGTGCCAGCAGTGATGATGGGGGGCGCGAGCTACCGGAGACCCAGTACTTC.

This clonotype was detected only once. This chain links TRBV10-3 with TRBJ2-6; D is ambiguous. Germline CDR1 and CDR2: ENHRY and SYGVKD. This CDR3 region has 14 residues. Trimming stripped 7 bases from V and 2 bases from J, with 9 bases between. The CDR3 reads CAIMADPGANVLTF. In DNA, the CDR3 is TGTGCCATCATGGCAGACCCTGGGGCCAACGTCCTGACTTTC.

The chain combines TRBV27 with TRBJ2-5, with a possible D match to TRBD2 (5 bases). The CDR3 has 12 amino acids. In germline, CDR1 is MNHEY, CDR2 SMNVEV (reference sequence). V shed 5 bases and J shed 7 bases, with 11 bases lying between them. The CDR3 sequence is CASSGSQRTQYF. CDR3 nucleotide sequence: TGTGCCAGCAGTGGGAGCCAACGGACCCAGTACTTC.

CDR3 region: CASSRGREGVTDTQYF. In DNA, the CDR3 is TGTGCCAGCAGCCGGGGGCGGGAGGGCGTCACAGATACGCAGTATTTT. This chain links TRBV6-1 with TRBJ2-3, with 9 positions matching TRBD2. The CDR3 extends over 16 amino acids. Germline lookup yields CDR1 MNHNS and CDR2 SASEGT. J was trimmed by 2 bases and V by 6 bases; bases with no gene match: 9.

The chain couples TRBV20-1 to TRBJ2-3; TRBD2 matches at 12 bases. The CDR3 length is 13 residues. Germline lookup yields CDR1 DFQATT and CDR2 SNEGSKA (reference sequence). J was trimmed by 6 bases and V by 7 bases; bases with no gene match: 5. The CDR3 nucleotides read TGCAGTGGGGGACTAGCGGGCCGGGATACGCAGTATTTT. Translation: CSGGLAGRDTQYF.

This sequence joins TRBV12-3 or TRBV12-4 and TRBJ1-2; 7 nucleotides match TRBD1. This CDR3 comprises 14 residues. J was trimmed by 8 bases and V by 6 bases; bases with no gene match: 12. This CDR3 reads CASRATGYGEGYTF. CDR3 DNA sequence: TGTGCCAGCAGAGCGACAGGGTATGGAGAAGGCTACACCTTC.

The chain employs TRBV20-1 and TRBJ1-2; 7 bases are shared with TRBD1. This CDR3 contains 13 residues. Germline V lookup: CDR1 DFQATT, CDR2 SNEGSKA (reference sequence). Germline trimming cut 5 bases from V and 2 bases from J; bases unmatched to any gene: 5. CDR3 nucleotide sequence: TGCAGTGCTGGACAGGACGTGAACTATGGCTACACCTTC. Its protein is CSAGQDVNYGYTF.

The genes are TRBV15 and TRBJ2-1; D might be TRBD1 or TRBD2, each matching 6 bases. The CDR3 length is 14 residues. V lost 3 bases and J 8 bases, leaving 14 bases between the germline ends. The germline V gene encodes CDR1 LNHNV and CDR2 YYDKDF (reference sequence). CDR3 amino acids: CATSREGGPDEQFF. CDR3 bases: TGTGCCACCAGCAGGGAGGGGGGCCCGGATGAGCAGTTCTTC.

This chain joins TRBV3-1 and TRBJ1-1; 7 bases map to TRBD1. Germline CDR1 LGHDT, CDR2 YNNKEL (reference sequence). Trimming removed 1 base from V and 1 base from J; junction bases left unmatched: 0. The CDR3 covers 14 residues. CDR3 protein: CASSQGTGNTEAFF. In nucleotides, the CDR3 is TGTGCCAGCAGCCAAGGGACAGGGAACACTGAAGCTTTCTTT. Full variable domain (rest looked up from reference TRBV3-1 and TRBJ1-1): DTAVSQTPKYLVTQMGNDKSIKCEQNLGHDTMYWYKQDSKKFLKIMFSYNNKELIINETVPNRFSPKSPDKAHLNLHINSLELGDSAVYFCASSQGTGNTEAFFGQGTRLTVV.

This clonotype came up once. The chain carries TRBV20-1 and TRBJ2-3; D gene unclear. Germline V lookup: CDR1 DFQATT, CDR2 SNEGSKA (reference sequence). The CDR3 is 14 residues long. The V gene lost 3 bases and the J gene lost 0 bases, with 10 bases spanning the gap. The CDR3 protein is CSARNGISTDTQYF. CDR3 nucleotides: TGCAGTGCTAGGAATGGGATTAGCACAGATACGCAGTATTTT.

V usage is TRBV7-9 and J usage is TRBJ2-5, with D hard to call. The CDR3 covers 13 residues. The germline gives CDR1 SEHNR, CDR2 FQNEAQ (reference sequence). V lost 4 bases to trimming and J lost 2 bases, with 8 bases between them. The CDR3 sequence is CASSSSLQETQYF. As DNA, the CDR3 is TGTGCCAGCAGCTCGAGCCTGCAAGAGACCCAGTACTTC.

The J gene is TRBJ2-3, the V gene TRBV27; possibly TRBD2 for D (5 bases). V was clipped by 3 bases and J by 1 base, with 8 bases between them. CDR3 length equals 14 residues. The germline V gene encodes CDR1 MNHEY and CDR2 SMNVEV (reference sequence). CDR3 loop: CASSFGLGTDTQYF. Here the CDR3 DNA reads TGTGCCAGCAGTTTTGGACTCGGCACAGATACGCAGTATTTT.

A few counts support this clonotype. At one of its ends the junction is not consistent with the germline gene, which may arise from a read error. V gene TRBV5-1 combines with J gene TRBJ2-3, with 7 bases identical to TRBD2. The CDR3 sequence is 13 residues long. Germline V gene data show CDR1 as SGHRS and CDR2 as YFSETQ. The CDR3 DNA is TGTGCCAGCAGTTTAAGCGGGGCGGATACGCAGTATTTT. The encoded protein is CASSLSGADTQYF.

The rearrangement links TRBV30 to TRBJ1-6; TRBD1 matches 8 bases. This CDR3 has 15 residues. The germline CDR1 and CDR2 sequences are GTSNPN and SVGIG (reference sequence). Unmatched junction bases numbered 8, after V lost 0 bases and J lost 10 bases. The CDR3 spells CAWSVLGQGTSPLHF. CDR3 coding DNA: TGTGCCTGGAGTGTATTAGGACAGGGAACATCACCCCTCCACTTT.

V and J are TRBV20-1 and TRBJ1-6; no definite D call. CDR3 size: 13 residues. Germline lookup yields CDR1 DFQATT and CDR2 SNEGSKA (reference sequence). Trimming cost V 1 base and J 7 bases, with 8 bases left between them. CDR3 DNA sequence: TGCAGTGCTAGAGTGGATCGGAATTCACCCCTCCACTTT. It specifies CSARVDRNSPLHF.

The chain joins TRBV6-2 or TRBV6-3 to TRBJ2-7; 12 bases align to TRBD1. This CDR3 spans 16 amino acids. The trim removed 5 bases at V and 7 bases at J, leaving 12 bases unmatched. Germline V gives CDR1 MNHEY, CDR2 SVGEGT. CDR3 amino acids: CASSPSSGTGGGEQYF. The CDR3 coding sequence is TGTGCCAGCAGTCCCTCTTCCGGGACAGGGGGCGGTGAGCAGTACTTC.

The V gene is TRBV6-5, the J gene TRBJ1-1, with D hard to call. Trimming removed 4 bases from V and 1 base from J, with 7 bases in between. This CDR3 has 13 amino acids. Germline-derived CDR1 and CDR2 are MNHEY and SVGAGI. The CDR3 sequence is CASSSLRNTEAFF. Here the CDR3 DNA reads TGTGCCAGCAGTTCACTCCGGAACACTGAAGCTTTCTTT.

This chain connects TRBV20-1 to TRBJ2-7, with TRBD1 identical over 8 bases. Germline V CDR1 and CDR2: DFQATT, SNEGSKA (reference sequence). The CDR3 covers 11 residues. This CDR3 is CAGGAFGEQYF. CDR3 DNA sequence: TGCGCAGGGGGCGCGTTCGGCGAGCAGTACTTC.